The clone carrying this T cell receptor beta chain was picked up a small number of times. Authors' analysis steps: Amplification with reference gene primers provided the estimates of nucleated cell counts. Clones were read by immunoSEQ multiplex PCR, and TCRdb kept only the in-frame ones, dropping some. The DNA was the basis for D and trimming; V, J and clone size are from that table. The data hold over 200,000 clones, with over 75% observed a single time. This entry belongs to a study of blood T cell repertoires in COVID-19. The overall study: COVID-19 samples from acute and convalescent phases originated in the United States, Italy and Spain. In each case, the material was cDNA or gDNA derived from T cells, B-cell-depleted T cells, or PBMCs.

CDR1 MGHDK and CDR2 SYGVNS come from the germline V gene. V was trimmed by 2 bases and J by 4 bases, leaving 9 bases between them. The CDR3 has 14 residues. The sequenced sample was peripheral blood. This sequence joins TRBV25-1 and TRBJ1-5; tentatively, D is TRBD1 (5 bases). The clonotype was recovered from a human donor in a cohort sampled during active COVID-19. The CDR3 DNA reads as TGTGCCAGCAGTGAAGGGGCGGTTAATCAGCCCCAGCATTTT. As protein: CASSEGAVNQPQHF.